This T cell receptor (beta chain) was documented in a study of T-cell reconstitution after alpha-beta-depleted transplantation in children. Overall study results and limits: Reportedly, roughly two months post-transplant, alpha-beta T cells arose from several hundred expanded graft clones. Some patients' high day-60 TCRbeta diversity was attributed to recipient cells surviving conditioning.

CDR1 is KGHSH, CDR2 LQKENI, per germline. V was clipped by 4 bases and J by 5 bases; unmatched bases: 15. The CDR3 has 18 amino acids. As concerns this clonotype: The antigen remains unidentified.

Using unique molecular identifiers, the investigators prepared the TCRbeta library. A single record per CDR3 protein comes from TCRdb applying MiXCR to the PCR reads. Among about 440,000 distinct CDR3 sequences listed, 43% were seen once. The chain uses TRBV18 and TRBJ2-5, with 11 bases matching TRBD2. Sample: PBMCs, taken before TCRalphabeta/CD19-depleted stem cell transplant. The TCR sequence derives from a girl aged 2 to 9 with aplastic anemia, due to receive a stem cell transplant. The CDR3 nucleotides read TGTGCCAGCTCACTTACTTCTTCGACTAGCGGGGTTCGGGAGACCCAGTACTTC. Amino acid sequence: CASSLTSSTSGVRETQYF.